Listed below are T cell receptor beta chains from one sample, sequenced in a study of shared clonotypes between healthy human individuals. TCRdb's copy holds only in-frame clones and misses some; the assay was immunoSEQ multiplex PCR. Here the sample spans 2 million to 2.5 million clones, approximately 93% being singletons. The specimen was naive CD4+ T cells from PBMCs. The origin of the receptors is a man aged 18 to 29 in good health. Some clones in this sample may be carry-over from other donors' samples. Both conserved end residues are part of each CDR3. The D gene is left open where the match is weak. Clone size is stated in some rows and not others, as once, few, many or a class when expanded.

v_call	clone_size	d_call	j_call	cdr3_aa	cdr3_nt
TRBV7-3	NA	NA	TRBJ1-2	CASSLEGNYGYTF	TGTGCCAGCAGCTTAGAGGGGAATTATGGCTACACCTTC
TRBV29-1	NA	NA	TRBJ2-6	CSVGAGSGANVLTF	TGCAGCGTCGGAGCGGGCTCTGGGGCCAACGTCCTGACTTTC
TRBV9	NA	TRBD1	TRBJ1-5	CASSRQGSKQPQHF	TGTGCCAGCAGTCGACAGGGTAGTAAGCAGCCCCAGCATTTT
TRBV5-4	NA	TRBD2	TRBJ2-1	CASSPPPGAGGPFNEQFF	TGTGCCAGCAGCCCTCCTCCTGGGGCGGGAGGGCCGTTCAATGAGCAGTTCTTC
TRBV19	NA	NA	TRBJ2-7	CASSVRAPYEQYF	TGTGCCAGTAGTGTCAGGGCACCGTACGAGCAGTACTTC
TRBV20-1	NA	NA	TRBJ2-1	CSVEGRDEQFF	TGCAGTGTGGAGGGTCGTGATGAGCAGTTCTTC
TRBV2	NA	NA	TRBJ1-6	CASRTVENSPLHF	TGTGCCAGCAGGACAGTCGAAAATTCACCCCTCCACTTT
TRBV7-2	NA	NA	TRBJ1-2	CASSLSTTSPGGGYTF	TGTGCCAGCAGCCTCTCGACGACATCTCCCGGAGGTGGCTACACCTTC
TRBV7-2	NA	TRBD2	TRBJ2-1	CASSLPFSGRRHPNNEQFF	TGTGCCAGCAGCTTGCCGTTTAGCGGGAGGAGGCACCCCAACAATGAGCAGTTCTTC
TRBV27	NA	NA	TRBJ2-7	CASSRGGFGYEQYF	TGTGCCAGCAGTAGAGGTGGTTTCGGATACGAGCAGTACTTC
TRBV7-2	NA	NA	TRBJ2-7	CASSSPGAYEQYF	TGTGCCAGCAGCTCCCCAGGGGCCTACGAGCAGTACTTC
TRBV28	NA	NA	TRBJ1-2	CASSPGDQANYGYTF	TGTGCCAGCAGTCCAGGGGACCAGGCAAACTATGGCTACACCTTC
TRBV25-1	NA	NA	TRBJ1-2	CASSGGRTNGYTF	TGTGCCAGCAGTGGCGGGCGTACTAATGGCTACACCTTC
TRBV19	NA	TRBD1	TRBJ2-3	CASTDRTGSDTQYF	TGTGCCAGTACGGACCGGACAGGCAGTGATACGCAGTATTTT
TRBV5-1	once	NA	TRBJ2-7	CASSLVLPGQDYTYEQYF	TGCGCCAGCAGCTTGGTTCTCCCCGGACAGGACTATACCTACGAGCAGTACTTC
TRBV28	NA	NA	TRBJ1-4	CASSFGGGGGEKLFF	TGTGCCAGCAGTTTTGGCGGGGGGGGTGGTGAAAAACTGTTTTTT
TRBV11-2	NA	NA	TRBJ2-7	CASSKAVSYEQYF	TGTGCCAGCAGCAAAGCAGTTTCCTACGAGCAGTACTTC
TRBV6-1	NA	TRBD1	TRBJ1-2	CASSRDRGQYGYTF	TGTGCCAGCAGCCGGGACAGGGGGCAATATGGCTACACCTTC
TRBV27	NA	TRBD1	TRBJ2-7	CASRGQGATYEQYF	TGTGCCAGCAGGGGACAGGGGGCAACCTACGAGCAGTACTTC
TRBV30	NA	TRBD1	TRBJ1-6	CAWGGQGDNSPLHF	TGTGCCTGGGGGGGACAGGGTGATAATTCACCCCTCCACTTT
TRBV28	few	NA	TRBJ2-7	CAAYGDGTYEQYF	TGTGCCGCCTACGGAGACGGGACCTACGAGCAGTACTTC
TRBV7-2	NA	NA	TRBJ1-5	CASSFQGMTQHF	TGTGCCAGCAGCTTCCAGGGAATGACCCAGCATTTT
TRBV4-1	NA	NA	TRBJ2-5	CASTPRPDQETQYF	TGCGCCAGCACCCCGCGTCCGGACCAAGAGACCCAGTACTTC
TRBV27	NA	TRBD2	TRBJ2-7	CASSFRFRAGVRYEQYF	TGTGCCAGCAGTTTTAGGTTTCGAGCGGGAGTCCGATACGAGCAGTACTTC
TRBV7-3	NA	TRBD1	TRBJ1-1	CASSLRTGDGTEAFF	TGTGCCAGCAGCCTGCGGACAGGGGATGGCACTGAAGCTTTCTTT
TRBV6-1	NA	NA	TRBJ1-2	CASSDNRLARYAF	TGTGCCAGCAGTGATAACAGGTTGGCCCGATACGCCTTC
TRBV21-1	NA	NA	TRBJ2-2	CASSKGGPSGENTGELFF	TGTGCCAGCAGCAAAGGGGGACCTAGCGGGGAGAACACCGGGGAGCTGTTTTTT
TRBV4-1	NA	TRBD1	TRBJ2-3	CASSRRDSSTDTQYF	TGCGCCAGCAGCCGAAGGGACAGTAGCACAGATACGCAGTATTTT
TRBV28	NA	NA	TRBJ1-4	CASRGGADEKLFF	TGTGCCAGCAGGGGGGGTGCGGATGAAAAACTGTTTTTT
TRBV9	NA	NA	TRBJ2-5	CASSVATLGSGTRGQETQYF	TGTGCCAGCAGCGTAGCTACTTTGGGGAGTGGAACCCGAGGCCAAGAGACCCAGTACTTC
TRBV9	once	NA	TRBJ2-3	CASSITGTLGDTQYF	TGTGCCAGCAGCATCACCGGGACCCTGGGGGATACGCAGTATTTT
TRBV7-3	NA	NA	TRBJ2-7	CASSLSATYEQYF	TGTGCCAGCAGCTTATCCGCTACCTACGAGCAGTACTTC
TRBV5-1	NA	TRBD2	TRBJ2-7	CASSYLAHAGGQEQYF	TGCGCCAGCAGCTACCTTGCCCACGCGGGAGGGCAGGAGCAGTACTTC
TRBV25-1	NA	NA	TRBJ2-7	CASSAPGTLINEQYF	TGTGCCAGCAGTGCTCCCGGGACTTTAATCAACGAGCAGTACTTC
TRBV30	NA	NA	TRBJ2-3	CAWRIADTQYF	TGTGCCTGGAGGATTGCGGATACGCAGTATTTT
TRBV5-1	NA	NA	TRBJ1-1	CASSPLMSGNTEAFF	TGCGCCAGCAGCCCCCTTATGTCGGGGAACACTGAAGCTTTCTTT
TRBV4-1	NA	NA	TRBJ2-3	CASSQGRSTDTQYF	TGCGCCAGCAGCCAAGGCCGGAGCACAGATACGCAGTATTTT
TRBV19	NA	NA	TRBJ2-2	CASSVFGGGELFF	TGTGCCAGTAGTGTGTTTGGGGGAGGGGAGCTGTTTTTT
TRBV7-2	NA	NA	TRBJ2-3	CASSLVPPGTDTQYF	TGTGCCAGCAGCTTAGTGCCGCCAGGCACAGATACGCAGTATTTT
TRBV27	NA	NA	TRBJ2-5	CASRGHLQETQYF	TGTGCCAGCAGGGGACATCTGCAAGAGACCCAGTACTTC
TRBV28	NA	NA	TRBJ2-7	CASSPLGETYEQYF	TGTGCCAGCAGTCCACTCGGGGAAACCTACGAGCAGTACTTC
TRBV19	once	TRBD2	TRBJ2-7	CASSIVGGGYEQYF	TGTGCCAGTAGTATAGTTGGCGGGGGATACGAGCAGTACTTC
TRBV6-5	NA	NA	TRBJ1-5	CASRPYRAAQPQHF	TGTGCCAGCAGACCTTACAGGGCCGCTCAGCCCCAGCATTTT
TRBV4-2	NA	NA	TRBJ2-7	CASSQGNTGPQYF	TGTGCCAGCAGCCAGGGTAACACAGGGCCGCAGTACTTC
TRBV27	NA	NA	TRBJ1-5	CASSLTGYNQPQHF	TGTGCCAGCAGTTTAACGGGGTACAATCAGCCCCAGCATTTT